This passage covers 9 T cell receptor beta chains from one sample sequenced in a study of Ad26.COV2.S vaccination and SARS-CoV-2 variants. Treatment denoted: around 19 received Ad26.COV2.S at low or high dose, single or two shots; five or six received placebo; per-sample allocation not given. Sampling took place 63 days after the first vaccine or placebo injection. Generated by immunoSEQ multiplex PCR, the TCRdb table keeps only in-frame clones and is missing some. This sample has around 400,000 clones, with under 90% found just once. Here the sequenced sample was peripheral blood, taken in a trial of Ad26.COV2.S vaccine versus placebo. The source is a person aged 18-60 years who received the Ad26.COV2.S COVID-19 vaccine or a placebo.

V gene TRBV6-2 or TRBV6-3 combines with J gene TRBJ2-5, with 11 bases matching TRBD1. The junction had 8 bases not matched to a gene; V was cut back by 6 bases and J by 5 bases. Germline CDR1 reads MNHEY; CDR2 reads SVGEGT. The CDR3 loop spans 15 amino acids. In nucleotides, the CDR3 is TGTGCCAGCAGCACGGACAGGGGGCTGGGGGAGACCCAGTACTTC. It translates to CASSTDRGLGETQYF.

The chain recombines TRBV18 with TRBJ1-6; a possible D gene is TRBD1 (6 bases). Trimming took 2 bases from V and 7 from J, leaving 9 bases between them. Germline V gene lookup returns CDR1 KGHSH and CDR2 LQKENI. The CDR3 has 14 amino acids. The CDR3 bases are TGTGCCAGCTCACCAGGGGGGGCGAATTCACCCCTCCACTTT. It is translated as CASSPGGANSPLHF.

This clone was recorded a few times. The chain has TRBV12-5 and TRBJ2-3; the match to TRBD2 covers 8 bases. The CDR3 runs 18 residues. Trimming at V came to 0 bases and at J to 4 bases, leaving 12 bases not matched to a gene. Germline V gene sequence: CDR1 LGHNT, CDR2 FRNRAP. This CDR3 reads CASGLVRDGTRHADTQYF. The CDR3 bases are TGTGCTAGTGGTTTGGTACGAGACGGGACTAGGCACGCAGATACGCAGTATTTT.

This chain links TRBV28 with TRBJ2-7; 8 bases are shared with TRBD2. The V gene end was trimmed by 4 bases and the J gene end by 1 base; junction bases not matched to a gene: 9. From germline, CDR1 is MDHEN and CDR2 SYDVKM. The CDR3 contains 16 residues. In DNA form, the CDR3 reads TGTGCCAGCAGTTCCCCCCTAGCGGGCCTTTCCTACGAGCAGTACTTC. The encoded protein is CASSSPLAGLSYEQYF.

The CDR3 loop reads CASSSGILAGGTSYEQYF. The CDR3 coding sequence is TGTGCCAGCAGCTCGGGAATACTAGCGGGGGGTACCTCCTACGAGCAGTACTTC. V is TRBV7-2 and J is TRBJ2-7, with TRBD2 identical over 12 bases. Trimming at V came to 4 bases and at J to 0 bases, leaving 10 bases not matched to a gene. CDR3 length: 18 residues. Germline lookup yields CDR1 SGHTA and CDR2 FQGNSA.

The chain couples TRBV4-1 to TRBJ1-5; D is unresolved. Trimming removed 0 bases at V and 0 bases at J, with 9 bases between. CDR3 length equals 16 residues. Germline V gives CDR1 MGHRA, CDR2 YSYEKL. In DNA, the CDR3 is TGCGCCAGCAGCCAAGAAGTACGACTTAGCAATCAGCCCCAGCATTTT. As protein: CASSQEVRLSNQPQHF.

The rearrangement links TRBV7-6 to TRBJ2-5, with D maybe TRBD2 (6 bases). The ends were cut back, 1 base at V and 4 bases at J, with 10 bases in the middle. The V gene's germline CDR1 is SGHVS and CDR2 FNYEAQ. This CDR3 contains 14 residues. CDR3 in amino acids: CASSLVRGIETQYF. CDR3 DNA: TGTGCCAGCAGCTTAGTTCGGGGGATAGAGACCCAGTACTTC.

The V call is TRBV2, the J call TRBJ2-6; no clear D. This CDR3 region has 17 residues. V was pared by 6 bases and J by 0 bases, with 15 bases between. Germline CDR1 reads SNHLY; CDR2 reads FYNNEI. CDR3 amino acids: CASRETAFSSGANVLTF. The CDR3 DNA follows: TGTGCCAGCAGAGAGACGGCTTTTAGCTCTGGGGCCAACGTCCTGACTTTC.

V gene TRBV7-8 combines with J gene TRBJ2-1; 7 bases line up with TRBD2. CDR3 size: 15 residues. CDR1 SGHVS and CDR2 FQNEAQ come from the germline V gene. V shed 5 bases, J shed 7 bases, and the junction held 11 bases outside the gene matches. CDR3 DNA sequence: TGTGCCAGCAGCACACGACTAGCAGGCAAGAATGAGCAGTTCTTC. Encoded protein: CASSTRLAGKNEQFF.